This entry features one TCR beta chain sequence. Its antigen is unidentified. These data belong to a study of shared clonotypes between healthy human individuals. Donors, healthy HIV-negative adults, lacked recent acute infections or vaccinations. CDR1 and CDR2 (germline): SGHRS, YFSETQ. This CDR3 has 17 amino acids. After removal of 0 bases from V and 8 bases from J, the junction contained 11 bases not matched to a gene. Study-wide results and limits: Few donors restricted represented genetic and exposure-history diversity. Clonotypes not shared had lower generation probabilities than those common to all four donors.

Replicate PCRs from sorted subsets contained 200 ng DNA, which is around 30,000 T cell genomes. TCRdb keeps only in-frame clones here, not all; method: immunoSEQ multiplex PCR. Of about 340,000 clones in the sample, roughly 80% were seen once. Sequenced sample: memory CD4+ T cells sorted from blood. The subset is: CD45RA-negative fraction. This chain links TRBV5-1 with TRBJ1-6, with 7 nucleotides matching TRBD1. This TCR was recovered from a man younger than 40 in good health. CDR3 loop: CASSLEGGRLTDSPLHF. The CDR3, as DNA: TGCGCCAGCAGCTTGGAAGGGGGCCGACTTACCGATTCACCCCTCCACTTT.